This T cell receptor beta chain was identified during a study of CD8 T cells in Susac syndrome. The CDR3 covers 14 residues. Germline CDR1 is LNHDA and CDR2 is SQIVND (reference sequence). Trimming cost V 7 bases and J 8 bases, with 18 bases left between them. Random hexamers were used to reverse transcribe the RNA input (about 0.45 to 1 ug). TCRdb called the immunoSEQ multiplex PCR reads again in MiXCR, with one record for every CDR3 protein. The profile shows over 95,000 distinct CDR3 sequences, about nine tenths of them singletons. The TCR was taken from a human donor in good health. Sequenced sample: CD4+ T cells from PBMCs. The chain couples TRBV19 to TRBJ2-1, with D unresolved. CDR3 nucleotides: TGTGCCAGTACCTCGACTGTCCTCCAACATGAGCAGTTCTTC. Translated, it gives CASTSTVLQHEQFF.